A selection of T cell receptor beta chains follows, all from one sample in a study of blood T cells in healthy people across ages. A single record per CDR3 protein comes from TCRdb applying MiXCR to the 5' RACE reads. The profile covers more than 800,000 distinct CDR3 sequences, with 40% to 50% appearing a single time and about 19% taken by the ten largest. The sample consisted of blood. Source of these receptors: a woman in her sixties or seventies in good health. The CDR3 runs from the conserved cysteine through the conserved F or W. The D gene is left open where the match is weak. Not every row has a clone size; where given, it reads once, few, many or a size class.

clone_size	cdr3_length	v_call	d_call	j_call	cdr3_aa	cdr3_nt
NA	14	TRBV6-5	TRBD2	TRBJ2-1	CASWKRGSYNEQFF	TGTGCCAGCTGGAAGCGGGGTTCCTACAATGAGCAGTTCTTC
NA	16	TRBV27	NA	TRBJ2-6	CASSLTESSGANVLTF	TGTGCCAGCAGTTTAACGGAGAGCTCTGGGGCCAACGTCCTGACTTTC
NA	17	TRBV3-1	TRBD2	TRBJ2-7	CASSQVSGRSSWEAQYF	TGTGCCAGCAGCCAAGTTAGCGGGAGGTCCTCCTGGGAGGCCCAGTACTTC
NA	16	TRBV28	NA	TRBJ2-6	CASSLPDDSGANLLTF	TGTGCCAGCAGTTTACCTGACGACTCTGGGGCCAACCTCCTGACTTTC
NA	14	TRBV7-2	NA	TRBJ1-2	CASSYREPNYGYTF	TGTGCCAGCAGCTACCGGGAGCCGAACTATGGCTACACCTTC
NA	14	TRBV2	NA	TRBJ2-1	CASRPTSSYNEQFF	TGTGCCAGCAGACCAACTAGCTCCTACAATGAGCAGTTCTTC
NA	16	TRBV5-1	NA	TRBJ2-1	CASSFGGLTSRNEQFF	TGCGCCAGCAGCTTTGGCGGGTTGACTAGTCGGAATGAGCAGTTCTTC
NA	14	TRBV7-9	TRBD1	TRBJ1-1	CASSATGANTEAFF	TGTGCCAGCAGCGCAACAGGGGCGAACACTGAAGCTTTCTTT
NA	20	TRBV24-1	NA	TRBJ2-7	CATSDRSSTSGSSSYNEQYF	TGTGCCACCAGTGATAGATCTTCGACATCCGGATCTAGCTCCTACAATGAGCAGTACTTC
few	14	TRBV28	NA	TRBJ2-5	CASRQDTGRLGQYF	TGTGCCAGCAGACAAGACACAGGGAGACTAGGGCAGTACTTC
few	15	TRBV12-3/TRBV12-4	TRBD2	TRBJ2-3	CASTTRAGYTDTQYF	TGTGCCAGCACGACCCGAGCGGGATACACAGATACGCAGTATTTT
NA	15	TRBV10-3	TRBD2	TRBJ2-1	CAISRGLADSIEQFF	TGTGCCATCAGTAGGGGACTAGCGGATAGTATTGAGCAGTTCTTC
NA	16	TRBV27	NA	TRBJ2-1	CASSRPIGRLNNEQFF	TGCGCCAGCAGTCGACCGATAGGGCGGCTCAACAATGAGCAGTTCTTC
NA	15	TRBV27	NA	TRBJ2-5	CASSLTQGHSGTQYF	TGTGCCAGCAGTTTAACGCAGGGACATAGTGGGACCCAGTACTTC
NA	12	TRBV6-1	NA	TRBJ2-4	CASSSLAAEQYF	TGTGCCAGCAGTTCTTTAGCGGCTGAGCAGTACTTC
few	14	TRBV12-3/TRBV12-4	TRBD2	TRBJ2-7	CASTQTSGGYEQYF	TGTGCCAGCACGCAAACTAGCGGGGGCTACGAGCAGTACTTC
NA	17	TRBV19	NA	TRBJ2-1	CASSFQGFGGSYNEQFF	TGTGCCAGTAGCTTTCAGGGTTTTGGGGGATCCTACAATGAGCAGTTCTTC
once	13	TRBV29-1	TRBD1	TRBJ2-7	CSILGTGGYEQYF	TGCAGCATACTCGGGACAGGGGGCTACGAGCAGTACTTC
NA	12	TRBV2	NA	TRBJ2-5	CASGPSVPTQYF	TGTGCCAGCGGTCCATCAGTCCCGACCCAGTACTTC
NA	14	TRBV29-1	NA	TRBJ2-5	CSVVLPISGETQYF	TGCAGCGTTGTTTTGCCCATCAGCGGGGAGACCCAGTACTTC
NA	12	TRBV20-1	NA	TRBJ2-7	CSIAGEGHEQYF	TGCAGTATTGCAGGGGAGGGTCACGAGCAGTACTTC
NA	15	TRBV14	NA	TRBJ2-5	CASSHGRSLRQTQYF	TGTGCCAGCAGCCATGGGAGGAGCCTCCGCCAGACCCAGTACTTC